This record looks at one T cell receptor beta chain sequence and its context. Antigen unknown. This sample is drawn from a study of shared clonotypes between healthy human individuals. Whole-study results and caveats: What naive subsets generally showed was a larger estimated richness than memory subsets showed. Among donors, the sharing of clonotypes was expected to be influenced by sequencing depth. Sharing across several donors was seen in 4% to 6.5% of naive CD4 clonotypes.

Division of CD4+ cells produced a CD45RA+ naive subset and a CD45RA-negative memory subset. Using immunoSEQ multiplex PCR, the repertoire was profiled, and TCRdb retains in-frame clones only, with some absent. The table lists roughly 1.5 million clones, nearly 99% of them singletons, with around 0.45% in the top ten. V was clipped by 0 bases and J by 2 bases, with 11 bases between them. CDR3 size: 15 residues. Germline-derived CDR1 and CDR2 are SGDLS and YYNGEE. J is TRBJ2-5 and V is TRBV9, with D possibly being TRBD1 or TRBD2 (5 bases each). Specimen: naive CD4+ T cells sorted from blood. The sample's subset: CD45RA+ positively selected. The receptor's source is a young man in good health. CDR3 DNA sequence: TGTGCCAGCAGCGTAGTAGGGACCCGACAAGAGACCCAGTACTTC. This encodes CASSVVGTRQETQYF.